The 8 T cell receptor beta chains presented below share a single source sample, sequenced in a study of CD8 T cells in Susac syndrome. RNA, at 0.5 to 1 ug, was reverse transcribed with random hexamers. A single record per CDR3 protein comes from TCRdb applying MiXCR to the immunoSEQ multiplex PCR reads. The table records around 130,000 distinct CDR3 sequences, 75% to 90% of them present only once. Sequenced sample: CD8+ T cells from PBMCs. The source is a human donor with multiple sclerosis.

A few counts support this clonotype. One junction end does not reproduce the germline sequence, and a read error may be involved. In nucleotides, the CDR3 is TGTGCCAGCAGTTTAGTTCGGGGAACCACCGGGGAGCTGTTTTTT. Protein product: CASSLVRGTTGELFF. The chain uses TRBV11-2 and TRBJ2-2, with D possibly TRBD2 on 5 matching bases. The CDR3 runs to 15 residues. The V gene's germline CDR1 is SGHAT and CDR2 FQNNGV.

The chain links TRBV7-6 to TRBJ2-7; no reliable D call. V shed 2 bases and J shed 5 bases, with 10 bases lying between them. Looked up from germline, CDR1 is SGHVS and CDR2 is FNYEAQ. This CDR3 is built from 13 residues. CDR3 in amino acids: CASSLSPKHEQYV. The CDR3 DNA sequence: TGTGCCAGCAGCTTATCCCCCAAGCACGAGCAGTACGTC.

This sequence joins TRBV2 and TRBJ2-7; perhaps D is TRBD1 or TRBD2 (5 bases each). Trimming cost V 7 bases and J 1 base, with 11 bases left between them. CDR1 and CDR2 (germline): SNHLY, FYNNEI. The CDR3 sequence is 13 residues long. CDR3 DNA sequence: TGTGCCAGCACGGGCAGGGAGTCCTACGAGCAGTACTTC. It yields the protein CASTGRESYEQYF.

This chain uses TRBV20-1 with TRBJ1-1, with D possibly being TRBD1 (6 bases). Germline CDR1 is DFQATT and CDR2 is SNEGSKA (reference sequence). The V and J ends lost 1 base and 1 base respectively, with 7 bases between them. The CDR3 has 13 amino acids. In DNA, the CDR3 is TGCAGTGCTAGAGCACAGGGGAACACTGAAGCTTTCTTT. Its translation: CSARAQGNTEAFF.

V and J are TRBV11-2 and TRBJ2-1; unclear D gene. V shed 2 bases and J shed 8 bases, with 4 bases lying between them. In germline, CDR1 is SGHAT, CDR2 FQNNGV. The CDR3 loop spans 11 amino acids. In DNA form, the CDR3 reads TGTGCCAGCAGCTTAAACCATGAGCAGTTCTTC. Its translation: CASSLNHEQFF. Complete variable domain (other parts from reference TRBV11-2 and TRBJ2-1): EAGVAQSPRYKIIEKRQSVAFWCNPISGHATLYWYQQILGQGPKLLIQFQNNGVVDDSQLPKDRFSAERLKGVDSTLKIQPAKLEDSAVYLCASSLNHEQFFGPGTRLTVL.

V is TRBV6-1 and J is TRBJ1-2; TRBD1 agrees at 8 bases. Germline V CDR1 and CDR2: MNHNS, SASEGT. This CDR3 contains 13 residues. The V gene end was trimmed by 6 bases and the J gene end by 5 bases; junction bases not matched to a gene: 5. The CDR3 loop is CASSSGGLYGYTF. As DNA, the CDR3 is TGTGCCAGCAGCTCAGGGGGCCTATATGGCTACACCTTC.

The chain employs TRBV6-2 or TRBV6-3 and TRBJ1-5; D unclear. CDR3 length equals 12 residues. V was pared by 2 bases and J by 7 bases, with 6 bases between. Germline values: CDR1 MNHEY, CDR2 SVGEGT. The DNA of the CDR3 is TGTGCCAGCAGTTACGGTGGGCAGCCCCAGCATTTT. Translating it yields CASSYGGQPQHF.

The chain has TRBV7-9 and TRBJ2-5, with D unclear. Trimming shortened V by 5 bases and J by 1 base, and 8 bases separated the two germline ends. The CDR3 runs to 13 residues. Germline CDR1 and CDR2: SEHNR and FQNEAQ (reference sequence). CDR3 sequence: CASSPGLQETQYF. CDR3 nucleotide sequence: TGTGCCAGCAGCCCGGGCCTCCAAGAGACCCAGTACTTC.